This T cell receptor (beta chain) was sequenced for a study of T cells in localized non-small cell lung cancer. A remark on this clone: Antigen unknown.

Using immunoSEQ multiplex PCR, the repertoire was profiled, and TCRdb retains in-frame clones only, with some absent. The sample carries roughly 70,000 clones, 85% to 90% recorded once. The V and J ends lost 4 bases and 2 bases, in that order; junction bases with no gene match: 10. This CDR3 region has 16 residues. Germline assignment: CDR1 SGHRS and CDR2 YFSETQ. Study results and limitations: A median of 57 of the top 100 tumor clones appeared in adjacent lung, which was paired and uninvolved. In the blood, greater T cell density corresponded to longer overall survival. The highest T cell clonality was in uninvolved adjacent lung, above tumor.

The chain combines TRBV5-1 with TRBJ2-3; 7 bases match TRBD1. Sequencing used peripheral blood, obtained before any cancer treatment. This TCR came from a male donor aged 60 or over with stage III squamous cell lung carcinoma. The DNA for the CDR3 is TGCGCCAGCAGCCCAACCGGGACAGACGCCACAGATACGCAGTATTTT. This gives the protein CASSPTGTDATDTQYF.